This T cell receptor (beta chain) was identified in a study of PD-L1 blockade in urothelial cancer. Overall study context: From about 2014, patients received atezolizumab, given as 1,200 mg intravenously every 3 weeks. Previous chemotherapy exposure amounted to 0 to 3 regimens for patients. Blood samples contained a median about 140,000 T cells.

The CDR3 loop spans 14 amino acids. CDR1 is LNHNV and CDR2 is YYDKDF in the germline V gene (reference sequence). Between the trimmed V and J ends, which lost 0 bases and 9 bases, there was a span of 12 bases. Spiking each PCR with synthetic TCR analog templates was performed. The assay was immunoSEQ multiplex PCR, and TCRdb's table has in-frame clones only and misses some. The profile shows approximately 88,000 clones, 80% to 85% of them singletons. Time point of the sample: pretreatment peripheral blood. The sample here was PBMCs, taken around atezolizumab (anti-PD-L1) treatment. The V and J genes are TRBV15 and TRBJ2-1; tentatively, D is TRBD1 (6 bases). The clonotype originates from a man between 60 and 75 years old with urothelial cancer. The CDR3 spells CATSRDQGIGEQFF. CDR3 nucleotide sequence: TGTGCCACCAGCAGAGATCAGGGGATCGGTGAGCAGTTCTTC. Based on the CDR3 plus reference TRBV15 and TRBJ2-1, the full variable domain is DAMVIQNPRYQVTQFGKPVTLSCSQTLNHNVMYWYQQKSSQAPKLLFHYYDKDFNNEADTPDNFQSRRPNTSFCFLDIRSPGLGDTAMYLCATSRDQGIGEQFFGPGTRLTVL.